Here is one T cell receptor (beta chain) with its context. Its antigen is as yet unknown. This table comes from immunoSEQ multiplex PCR, and its TCRdb copy is limited to in-frame clones, with some not included. The sample yields around 65,000 clones, 80% to 90% seen once. Germline-derived CDR1 and CDR2 are MNHEY and SMNVEV (reference sequence). There are 16 residues in the CDR3. Trimming took off 6 bases at V and 1 base at J, with 15 bases between the two ends. The data were taken from a study of PD-1 blockade in classical Hodgkin lymphoma. Study-wide results and limits: Patients were excluded if nivolumab began under 1 year after ASCT (the autologous transplant). It was reported that newly diagnosed patients had less baseline TCR diversity than healthy donors.

Every patient relapsed after autologous stem cell transplantation, and brentuximab vedotin exposure varied. When best responses were assessed, they were complete response, partial response or progressive disease. This receptor was identified in a human donor with classical Hodgkin lymphoma. Source: peripheral blood mononuclear cells (PBMCs), taken at baseline. The chain combines TRBV27 with TRBJ2-2; D possibly corresponds to TRBD2 (6 bases). The CDR3 coding sequence is TGTGCCAGCAGCAATTACCGAGCGGGGAACACCGGGGAGCTGTTTTTT. Translation: CASSNYRAGNTGELFF.